These 25 T cell receptor beta chains were sequenced from one sample in a study of T cells in Graves' hyperthyroidism and ophthalmopathy. RNA transcripts were the template for amplifying TCR beta CDR3 regions. TCR CDR3 underwent first-round RT-PCR with the HTBI primer set. TCRdb re-called the multiplex PCR reads through MiXCR, storing one row per CDR3 protein. This table has hundreds of thousands of distinct CDR3 sequences, roughly 15% appearing once. The specimen sequenced was blood. Receptor source: a woman between 50 and 59 years old with Graves' ophthalmopathy.

V gene TRBV4-1 combines with J gene TRBJ1-2; no clear D gene. There are 15 residues in the CDR3. The V and J ends lost 4 bases and 3 bases respectively, with 15 bases between them. Germline V gene data show CDR1 as MGHRA and CDR2 as YSYEKL. The CDR3 DNA sequence: TGCGCCAGCAGCCCAAGGGTAGACACAGACTATGGCTACACCTTC. Translation: CASSPRVDTDYGYTF.

Many counts were recorded for this clonotype. V is TRBV5-4 and J is TRBJ2-1, with 9 positions matching TRBD1. CDR3 size: 14 residues. The germline gives CDR1 SGHNT, CDR2 YYREEE (reference sequence). The V segment lost 4 bases and the J segment 9 bases; nucleotides outside the gene matches: 8. CDR3 sequence (DNA): TGTGCCAGCAGCGCAGGACAGGGGTTAGGTGAGCAGTTCTTC. As protein: CASSAGQGLGEQFF.

This clonotype was seen a few times. The chain combines TRBV7-9 with TRBJ2-2; D unclear. V was cut by 1 base and J by 4 bases, with 10 bases left in between. The CDR3 totals 15 residues. Germline CDR1 reads SEHNR; CDR2 reads FQNEAQ (reference sequence). CDR3 sequence (DNA): TGTGCCAGCAGCTTAGGGGCTTCCGGCACCGGGGAGCTGTTTTTT. Residues: CASSLGASGTGELFF.

This clonotype was seen a few times. This chain joins TRBV20-1 and TRBJ1-5; 9 bases match TRBD1. V gave up 6 bases and J gave up 0 bases; unmatched junction bases: 6. The CDR3 contains 15 residues. Germline V lookup: CDR1 DFQATT, CDR2 SNEGSKA (reference sequence). The CDR3 DNA is TGCAGTGCCGCGGACAGGGGAAGTAGCAATCAGCCCCAGCATTTT. This encodes CSAADRGSSNQPQHF.

This clonotype was counted between two and nine times. The genes are TRBV7-9 and TRBJ2-1; no clear D. The germline CDR1 and CDR2 sequences are SEHNR and FQNEAQ (reference sequence). V was pared by 1 base and J by 8 bases, with 18 bases between. The CDR3 length is 16 residues. The CDR3 sequence: CASSLGRTSAFDEQFF. The CDR3 DNA reads as TGTGCCAGCAGCTTAGGTCGTACCTCCGCGTTCGATGAGCAGTTCTTC.

This clonotype was counted ten times or more. The chain combines TRBV12-3 or TRBV12-4 with TRBJ2-1; D not certain. The CDR3 is 16 residues long. V lost 4 bases to trimming and J lost 5 bases, with 18 bases between them. The CDR3 here is CASSSIGVRSHNEQFF. In nucleotides, the CDR3 is TGTGCCAGCAGTTCCATAGGAGTAAGATCCCACAATGAGCAGTTCTTC.

This clonotype was recorded many times. The chain joins TRBV11-3 to TRBJ1-2, with 9 bases that match TRBD1. Germline lookup yields CDR1 SGHNT and CDR2 YENEEA. The CDR3 runs to 14 residues. Trimming at V came to 6 bases and at J to 5 bases, leaving 7 bases not matched to a gene. The CDR3 bases are TGTGCCAGCAGAAGGACAGGGGAGTCGTATGGCTACACCTTC. It encodes CASRRTGESYGYTF.

This clonotype was seen only a few times. The chain uses TRBV6-2 or TRBV6-3 and TRBJ2-7; D remains ambiguous. Germline CDR1 is MNHEY and CDR2 is SVGEGT. V was trimmed by 3 bases and J by 3 bases, leaving 9 bases between them. The CDR3 is 13 amino acids. The CDR3 nucleotides are TGTGCCAGCAGTTATCTAGGCCACTACGAGCAGTACTTC. This translates into CASSYLGHYEQYF.

The table lists this clonotype with many counts. CDR3: CASGQFGETQYF. The CDR3 DNA reads TGTGCCTCGGGGCAATTCGGAGAGACCCAGTACTTC. The genes are TRBV28 and TRBJ2-5; D could derive from TRBD1 or TRBD2 (5 bases each). The CDR3 has 12 amino acids. V gave up 11 bases and J gave up 4 bases, with 14 bases separating them. Germline CDR1 and CDR2: MDHEN and SYDVKM.

V usage is TRBV7-8 and J usage is TRBJ1-2, with D maybe TRBD1 (6 bases). The germline CDR1 and CDR2 sequences are SGHVS and FQNEAQ. The CDR3 sequence is 14 residues long. With 1 base removed from V and 4 bases from J, the gap between germline ends came to 10 bases. CDR3 in amino acids: CASSLGRTVYGYTF. Written as DNA, the CDR3 is TGTGCCAGCAGCTTAGGAAGGACAGTCTATGGCTACACCTTC.

This clonotype showed up just a few times. The J gene is TRBJ2-7, the V gene TRBV20-1; 9 positions match TRBD2. The trim removed 8 bases at V and 1 base at J, leaving 6 bases unmatched. CDR3 length: 13 amino acids. Germline V gives CDR1 DFQATT, CDR2 SNEGSKA (reference sequence). The DNA of the CDR3 is TGCAGTATACGACTAGCGGAATCCTACGAGCAGTACTTC. Protein sequence: CSIRLAESYEQYF.

This clonotype was seen repeatedly, ten times or more. V gene TRBV27 combines with J gene TRBJ2-7; 7 bases map to TRBD1. Germline V gene data show CDR1 as MNHEY and CDR2 as SMNVEV (reference sequence). This CDR3 is 16 amino acids long. The V and J ends lost 3 bases and 7 bases, in that order; junction bases with no gene match: 15. In DNA, the CDR3 is TGTGCCAGCAGTTTTTTAACGGGAACAGGGGCTAGGGAGCAGTACTTC. Amino acids: CASSFLTGTGAREQYF.

This clonotype was found a few times. A much bigger clone sits one base away, suggesting this may be a read error. This chain uses TRBV27 with TRBJ1-2; D perhaps matches TRBD1 (5 bases). Trimming left V 5 bases short and J 4 bases short, with 11 bases between. Germline CDR1 MNHEY, CDR2 SMNVEV (reference sequence). The CDR3 spans 13 residues. The CDR3 loop is CASSPDSPYGYTF. The CDR3 DNA reads TGTGCCAGCAGTCCCGACAGCCCCTATGGCTACACCTTC.

The chain combines TRBV10-3 with TRBJ1-1; 11 bases line up with TRBD1. The CDR3 runs 15 residues. V gave up 4 bases and J gave up 3 bases; unmatched junction bases: 4. Germline CDR1 ENHRY, CDR2 SYGVKD. The DNA for the CDR3 is TGTGCCATCAGTGGGACAGGGGGCGCCGACACTGAAGCTTTCTTT. This codes for CAISGTGGADTEAFF.

This clonotype came up many times. The rearrangement links TRBV6-2 or TRBV6-3 to TRBJ2-3; D gene unclear. Germline V gene lookup returns CDR1 MNHEY and CDR2 SVGEGT. There are 13 residues in the CDR3. V lost 6 bases to trimming and J lost 5 bases, with 12 bases between them. The CDR3 coding sequence is TGTGCCAGCAGAACAAACTGGGAAGATACGCAGTATTTT. Its translation is CASRTNWEDTQYF.

In its sample, this clonotype was seen many times. The rearrangement links TRBV6-5 to TRBJ2-3; 11 bases are shared with TRBD2. V lost 0 bases to trimming and J lost 2 bases; unmatched junction nucleotides: 1. Germline V gene sequence: CDR1 MNHEY, CDR2 SVGAGI. The CDR3 sequence is 16 residues long. The DNA of the CDR3 is TGTGCCAGCAGTTACTCACTAGCGGGAGCCACAGATACGCAGTATTTT. It specifies CASSYSLAGATDTQYF.

The V call is TRBV2, the J call TRBJ2-7, with 8 bases lining up with TRBD1. The CDR3 is 12 residues long. Losses at the gene ends were 9 bases for V and 3 bases for J; bases not matched to a gene: 4. Per the germline V gene, CDR1 is SNHLY and CDR2 is FYNNEI. CDR3 coding DNA: TGTGCCAGTGGACAGGGTCTCTACGAGCAGTACTTC. This sequence encodes CASGQGLYEQYF.

This clonotype occurred a few times. J is TRBJ2-1 and V is TRBV20-1; 11 positions match TRBD2. Trimming at V came to 6 bases and at J to 4 bases, leaving 5 bases not matched to a gene. Germline CDR1 reads DFQATT; CDR2 reads SNEGSKA (reference sequence). CDR3 length: 14 residues. CDR3 coding DNA: TGCAGTGCCCTGGGACTAGCGGAGTACAATGAGCAGTTCTTC. It specifies CSALGLAEYNEQFF.

This clonotype was observed at least ten times. The chain combines TRBV7-6 with TRBJ1-1; D gene unclear. Trimming left V 7 bases short and J 1 base short, with 10 bases between. Germline V gene data show CDR1 as SGHVS and CDR2 as FNYEAQ. The CDR3 length is 13 residues. CDR3 region: CASTQETNTEAFF. CDR3 bases: TGTGCCAGCACTCAAGAAACGAACACTGAAGCTTTCTTT.

The chain combines TRBV5-1 with TRBJ2-3; perhaps TRBD1 as D (5 bases). V lost 2 bases, J lost 0 bases, and 10 bases lay in between. The CDR3 extends over 15 amino acids. CDR1 and CDR2 (germline): SGHRS, YFSETQ. CDR3 sequence (DNA): TGCGCCAGCAGCTTCCGTCGACAGAGCACAGATACGCAGTATTTT. This encodes CASSFRRQSTDTQYF.

This clonotype has ten or more counts. This chain joins TRBV20-1 and TRBJ1-4; D might be TRBD1 (5 bases). V shed 0 bases and J shed 3 bases, with 11 bases lying between them. In germline, CDR1 is DFQATT, CDR2 SNEGSKA (reference sequence). This CDR3 contains 15 residues. CDR3 sequence: CSARDPGGSNEKLFF. The CDR3 bases are TGCAGTGCTAGAGATCCCGGGGGATCTAATGAAAAACTGTTTTTT.

The CDR3 DNA reads as TGTGCCAGCAGCGAACAGGGAATGAATGAAAAACTGTTTTTT. This codes for CASSEQGMNEKLFF. This chain links TRBV9 with TRBJ1-4, with TRBD1 as a possible D gene (6 bases). The V gene's germline CDR1 is SGDLS and CDR2 YYNGEE. The germline V and J ends were trimmed by 3 bases and 5 bases, with 11 bases remaining between them. This CDR3 region has 14 residues.

This clonotype was counted a few times. The V and J genes are TRBV6-2 or TRBV6-3 and TRBJ1-1, with D possibly being TRBD1 (5 bases). CDR3 length: 16 amino acids. V was shortened by 0 bases and J by 0 bases, with 11 bases between the two germline ends. Germline V gives CDR1 MNHEY, CDR2 SVGEGT. Here the CDR3 DNA reads TGTGCCAGCAGTTACTCGTATGGCAGGGTGAACACTGAAGCTTTCTTT. Its protein is CASSYSYGRVNTEAFF.

This clonotype has a handful of counts. The rearrangement uses TRBV27 and TRBJ1-4; no reliable D call. In germline, CDR1 is MNHEY, CDR2 SMNVEV (reference sequence). V lost 1 base and J 8 bases, leaving 11 bases between the germline ends. The CDR3 totals 14 residues. The CDR3 reads CASSLYWGEEKLFF. The CDR3 region has the DNA TGTGCCAGCAGTTTATACTGGGGTGAGGAAAAACTGTTTTTT.

The V call is TRBV4-3, the J call TRBJ2-7; 7 bases agree with TRBD2. The V gene's germline CDR1 is LGHNA and CDR2 YSLEER. With 0 bases clipped from V and 3 bases from J, the junction kept 8 bases outside the gene matches. The CDR3 is made up of 16 amino acids. The CDR3 DNA reads TGCGCCAGCAGCCAAGAAGTAGCGGGCCAACTCTACGAGCAGTACTTC. It encodes CASSQEVAGQLYEQYF.